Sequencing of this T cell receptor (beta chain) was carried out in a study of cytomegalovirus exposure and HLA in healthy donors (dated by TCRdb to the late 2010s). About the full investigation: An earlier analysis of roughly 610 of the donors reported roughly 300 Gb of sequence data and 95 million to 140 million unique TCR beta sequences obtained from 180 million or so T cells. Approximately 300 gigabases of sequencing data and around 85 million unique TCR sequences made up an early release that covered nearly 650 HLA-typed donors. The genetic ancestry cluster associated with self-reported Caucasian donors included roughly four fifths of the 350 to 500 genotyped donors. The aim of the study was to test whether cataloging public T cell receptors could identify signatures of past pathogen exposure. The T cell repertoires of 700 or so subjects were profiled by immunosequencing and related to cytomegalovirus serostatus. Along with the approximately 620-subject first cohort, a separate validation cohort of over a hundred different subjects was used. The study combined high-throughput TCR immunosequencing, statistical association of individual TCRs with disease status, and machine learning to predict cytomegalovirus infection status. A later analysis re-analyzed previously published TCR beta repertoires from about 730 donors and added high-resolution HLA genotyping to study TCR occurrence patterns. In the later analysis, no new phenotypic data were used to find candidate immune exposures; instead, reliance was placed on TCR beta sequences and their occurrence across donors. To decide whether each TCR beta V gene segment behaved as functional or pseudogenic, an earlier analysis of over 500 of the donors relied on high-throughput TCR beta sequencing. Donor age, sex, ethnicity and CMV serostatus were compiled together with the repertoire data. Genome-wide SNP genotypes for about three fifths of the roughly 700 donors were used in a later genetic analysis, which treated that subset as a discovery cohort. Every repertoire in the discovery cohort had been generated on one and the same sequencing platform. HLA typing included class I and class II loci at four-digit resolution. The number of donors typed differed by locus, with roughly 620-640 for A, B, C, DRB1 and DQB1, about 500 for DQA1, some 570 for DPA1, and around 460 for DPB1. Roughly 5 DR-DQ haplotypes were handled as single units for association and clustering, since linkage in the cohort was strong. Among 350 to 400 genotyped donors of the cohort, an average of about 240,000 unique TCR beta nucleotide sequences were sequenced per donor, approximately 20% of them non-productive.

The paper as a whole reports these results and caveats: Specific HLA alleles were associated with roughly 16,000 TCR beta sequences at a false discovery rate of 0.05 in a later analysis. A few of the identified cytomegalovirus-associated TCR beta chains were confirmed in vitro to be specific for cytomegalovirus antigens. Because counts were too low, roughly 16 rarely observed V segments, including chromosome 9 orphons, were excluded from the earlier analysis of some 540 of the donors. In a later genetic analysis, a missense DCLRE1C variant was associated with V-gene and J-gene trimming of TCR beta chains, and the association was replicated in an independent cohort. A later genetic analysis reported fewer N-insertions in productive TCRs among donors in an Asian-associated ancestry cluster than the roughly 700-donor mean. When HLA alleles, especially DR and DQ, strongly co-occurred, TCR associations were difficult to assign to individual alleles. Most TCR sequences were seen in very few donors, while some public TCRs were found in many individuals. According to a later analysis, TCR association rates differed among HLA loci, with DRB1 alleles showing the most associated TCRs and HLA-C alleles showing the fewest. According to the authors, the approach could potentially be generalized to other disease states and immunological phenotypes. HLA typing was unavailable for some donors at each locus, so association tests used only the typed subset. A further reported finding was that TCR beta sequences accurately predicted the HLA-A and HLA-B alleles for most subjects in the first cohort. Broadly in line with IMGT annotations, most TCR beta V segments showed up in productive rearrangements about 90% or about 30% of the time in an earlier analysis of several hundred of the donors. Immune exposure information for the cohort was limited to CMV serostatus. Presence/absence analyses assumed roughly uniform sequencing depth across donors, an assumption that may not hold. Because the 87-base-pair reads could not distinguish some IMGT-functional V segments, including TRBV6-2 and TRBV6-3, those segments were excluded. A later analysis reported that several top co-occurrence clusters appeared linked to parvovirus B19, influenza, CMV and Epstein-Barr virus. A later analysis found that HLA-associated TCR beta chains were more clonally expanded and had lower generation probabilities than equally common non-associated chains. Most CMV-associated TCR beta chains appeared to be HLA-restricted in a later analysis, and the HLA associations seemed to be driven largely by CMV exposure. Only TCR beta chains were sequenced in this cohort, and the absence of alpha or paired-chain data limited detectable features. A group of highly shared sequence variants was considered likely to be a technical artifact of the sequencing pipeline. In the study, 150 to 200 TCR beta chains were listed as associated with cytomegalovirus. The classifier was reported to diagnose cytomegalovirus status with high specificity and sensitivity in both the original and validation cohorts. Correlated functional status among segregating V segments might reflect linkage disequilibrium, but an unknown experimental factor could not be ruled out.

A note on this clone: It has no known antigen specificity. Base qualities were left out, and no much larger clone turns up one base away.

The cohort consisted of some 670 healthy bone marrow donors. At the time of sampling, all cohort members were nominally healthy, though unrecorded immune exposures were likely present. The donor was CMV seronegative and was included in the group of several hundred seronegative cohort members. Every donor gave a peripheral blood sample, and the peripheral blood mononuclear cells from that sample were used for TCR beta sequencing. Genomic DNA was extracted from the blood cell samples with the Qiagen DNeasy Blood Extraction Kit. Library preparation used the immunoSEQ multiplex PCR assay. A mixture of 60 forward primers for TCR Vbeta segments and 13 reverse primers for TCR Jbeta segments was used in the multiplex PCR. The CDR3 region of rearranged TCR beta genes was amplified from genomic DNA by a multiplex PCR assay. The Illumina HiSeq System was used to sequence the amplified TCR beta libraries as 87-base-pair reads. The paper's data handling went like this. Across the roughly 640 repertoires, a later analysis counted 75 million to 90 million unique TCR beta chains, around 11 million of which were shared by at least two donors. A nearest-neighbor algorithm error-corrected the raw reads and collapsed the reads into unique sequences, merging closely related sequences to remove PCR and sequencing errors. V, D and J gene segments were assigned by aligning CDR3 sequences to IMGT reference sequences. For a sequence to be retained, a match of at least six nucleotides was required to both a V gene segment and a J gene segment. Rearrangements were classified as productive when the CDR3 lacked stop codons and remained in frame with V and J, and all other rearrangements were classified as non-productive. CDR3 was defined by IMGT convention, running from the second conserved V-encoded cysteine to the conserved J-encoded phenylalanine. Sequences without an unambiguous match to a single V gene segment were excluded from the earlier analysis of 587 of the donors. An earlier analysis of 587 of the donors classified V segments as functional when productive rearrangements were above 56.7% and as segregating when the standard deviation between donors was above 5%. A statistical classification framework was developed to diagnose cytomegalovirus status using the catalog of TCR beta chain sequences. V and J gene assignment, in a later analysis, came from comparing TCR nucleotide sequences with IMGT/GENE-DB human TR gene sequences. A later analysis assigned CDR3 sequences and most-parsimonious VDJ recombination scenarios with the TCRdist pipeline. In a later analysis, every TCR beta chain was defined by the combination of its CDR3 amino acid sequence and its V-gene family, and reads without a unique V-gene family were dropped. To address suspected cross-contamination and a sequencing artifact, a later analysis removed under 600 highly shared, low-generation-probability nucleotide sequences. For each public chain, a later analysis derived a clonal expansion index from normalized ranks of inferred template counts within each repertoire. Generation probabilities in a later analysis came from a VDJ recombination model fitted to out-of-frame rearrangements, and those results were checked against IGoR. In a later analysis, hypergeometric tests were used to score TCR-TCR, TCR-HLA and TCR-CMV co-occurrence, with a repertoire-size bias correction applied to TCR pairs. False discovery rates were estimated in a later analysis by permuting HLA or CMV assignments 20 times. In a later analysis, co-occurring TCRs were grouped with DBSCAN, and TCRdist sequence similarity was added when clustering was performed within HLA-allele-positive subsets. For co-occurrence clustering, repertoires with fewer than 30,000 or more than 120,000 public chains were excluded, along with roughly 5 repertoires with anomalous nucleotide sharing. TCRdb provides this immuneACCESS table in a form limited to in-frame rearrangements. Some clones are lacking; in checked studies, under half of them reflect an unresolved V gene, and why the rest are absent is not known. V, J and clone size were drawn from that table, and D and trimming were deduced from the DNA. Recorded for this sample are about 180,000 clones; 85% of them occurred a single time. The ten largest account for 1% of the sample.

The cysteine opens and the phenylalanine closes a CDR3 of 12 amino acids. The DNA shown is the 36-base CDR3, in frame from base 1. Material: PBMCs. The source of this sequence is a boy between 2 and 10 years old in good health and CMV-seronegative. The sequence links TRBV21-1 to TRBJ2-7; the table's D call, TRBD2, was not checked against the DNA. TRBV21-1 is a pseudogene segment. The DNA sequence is TGTGCCAGCAGCAACGGCTCCTACGAGCAGTACTTC. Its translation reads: CASSNGSYEQYF.